This T cell receptor (beta chain) was retrieved from a study of T cells in Graves' hyperthyroidism and ophthalmopathy. This clonotype was seen only a few times. Amplification of TCR beta CDR3 regions was performed using RNA transcripts as template. Initially, a first-round RT-PCR of the TCR CDR3 employed the HTBI primer set. TCRdb re-called the multiplex PCR reads with MiXCR, one entry per CDR3 protein. Altogether approximately 520,000 distinct CDR3 sequences are present, 20% to 25% being singletons, with the ten largest covering less than 30%. Input material: blood. This receptor was obtained from a man aged 18-30 years with Graves' hyperthyroidism.

The CDR3: CAVGRPGFSYEQYF. The CDR3 region has the DNA TGTGCCGTAGGACGCCCCGGTTTTTCCTACGAGCAGTACTTC. This chain joins TRBV10-3 and TRBJ2-7; D uncertain. The CDR3 contains 14 residues. CDR1 and CDR2 (germline): ENHRY, SYGVKD. V was cut by 11 bases and J by 1 base, with 18 bases left in between.